Listed below are T cell receptor beta chains from one sample, sequenced in a study of T cell responses to AZD1222 COVID-19 vaccine. Libraries were prepared by immunoSEQ multiplex PCR; TCRdb keeps only in-frame clonotypes and omits some of them. The sample contains 150,000 to 200,000 clones, about 93% of which appear only once. Sequenced material: peripheral blood, taken 28 days after the second AZD1222 dose. The receptor set was obtained from an adult who received the AZD1222 COVID-19 vaccine. The CDR3 runs from the conserved cysteine through the conserved F or W. The D gene is left open where the match is weak. Only part of the rows carry a size: once, few, many, or a class if the clone is expanded.

>TRBV9|TRBJ2-2|NA|NA
TGTGCCAGCAGCGTAGAGGCGGGGTTCACCGGGGAGCTGTTTTTT
CASSVEAGFTGELFF
>TRBV29-1|TRBJ2-3|TRBD2|NA
TGCAGCGTTGCGGGACTAGCGGGAGCAATGACAGATACGCAGTATTTT
CSVAGLAGAMTDTQYF
>TRBV19|TRBJ2-7|NA|NA
TGTGCCAGTAGTCCCTCCCCTTACGAGCAGTACTTC
CASSPSPYEQYF
>TRBV5-4|TRBJ2-7|NA|NA
TGTGCCAGCAGCCCGGCGGCAGGTCCTTACGAGCAGTACTTC
CASSPAAGPYEQYF
>TRBV4-1|TRBJ2-1|TRBD2|NA
TGCGCCAGCAGCCCCCGGACTAGCGGGAGGGGCTACAATGAGCAGTTCTTC
CASSPRTSGRGYNEQFF
>TRBV3-1/TRBV3-2|TRBJ2-2|NA|NA
TGTGCCAGCAGCCGAGAGGGGTACACCGGGGAGCTGTTTTTT
CASSREGYTGELFF
>TRBV7-2|TRBJ2-1|NA|NA
TGTGCCAGCAGCTTGGTGCGATTCAGTGAGCAGTTCTTC
CASSLVRFSEQFF
>TRBV18|TRBJ2-7|TRBD1|NA
TGTGCCAGCTCACCGGACAGGTGGAACTACGAGCAGTACTTC
CASSPDRWNYEQYF
>TRBV3-1/TRBV3-2|TRBJ2-1|NA|NA
TGTGCCAGCACCCGGGGCGACTCTCTGTTCTTC
CASTRGDSLFF
>TRBV27|TRBJ1-1|NA|once
TGTGCCAGCAATACTTGGGGAGGAGGGACTGAAGCTTTCTTT
CASNTWGGGTEAFF
>TRBV7-3|TRBJ2-6|NA|NA
TGTGCCAGCAGCACTCAGGGCTCTGGGGCCAACGTCCTGACTTTC
CASSTQGSGANVLTF
>TRBV27|TRBJ2-2|NA|NA
TGTGCCAGCAGCCACGGCGGGGACACCGGGGAGCTGTTTTTT
CASSHGGDTGELFF
>TRBV14|TRBJ1-1|NA|NA
TGTGCCAGCAGCCGGGGCTTTGACACTGAAGCTTTCTTT
CASSRGFDTEAFF
>TRBV6-5|TRBJ2-3|TRBD2|NA
TGTGCCAGCAGTTACTCGGGACTAGCGGGCGCAGATACGCAGTATTTT
CASSYSGLAGADTQYF
>TRBV4-3|TRBJ1-4|NA|NA
TGCGCCAGCAGCCAAGAAGGGGCATGGGGGGAAAAACTGTTTTTT
CASSQEGAWGEKLFF